This paragraph reports one T cell receptor beta chain. The antigen is not known. The sample is drawn from a study of cytomegalovirus exposure and HLA in healthy donors. Study in general: From HLA-typed donors, an early data release held roughly 80 million unique TCRs.

Use of 60 Vbeta and 13 Jbeta primers characterized the PCR. Measured with immunoSEQ multiplex PCR; TCRdb has only the in-frame clones, and not every one. The table shows 150,000 to 200,000 clones, with roughly 81% occurring only once. Study outcomes and limitations: Serostatus for CMV was the only available immune exposure information. Rare TCR sequences dominated, though some public TCRs recurred in many donors. Testing in vitro showed a few CMV-associated chains specific for CMV antigens.

In germline, CDR1 is LNHDA, CDR2 SQIVND (reference sequence). The CDR3 is made up of 15 amino acids. Sequenced material: PBMCs. This chain joins TRBV19 and TRBJ2-5; the match to TRBD1 covers 9 bases. The last part of the DNA fits TRBJ2-7 better; the J call may be wrong. This sequence originates from a man aged 25-45 years in good health and CMV-seropositive. CDR3 loop: CASSPPGTGSYEQYF. The CDR3 DNA follows: TGTGCCAGTAGTCCCCCCGGGACAGGGTCATACGAGCAGTACTTC.